The rows below give T cell receptor beta chains drawn from one sample of a study of blood T cell repertoires in COVID-19. Generated by immunoSEQ multiplex PCR, the TCRdb table keeps only in-frame clones and is missing some. The sample carries a few hundred thousand clones, approximately 83% recorded once. Sequencing was performed on PBMCs or T cells enriched from blood (not recorded which). These receptors came from a man younger than 45 who had recovered from COVID-19. The conserved cysteine and the conserved F or W are not part of the CDR3 here. The D gene is left open where the match is weak.

V gene,D gene,CDR3 protein
TRBV2,TRBD1,ASSSGGADSAF
TRBV6-4,TRBD2,ASSELNPGGPFGELF
TRBV4-1,-,ASSQESTGTLLVNTEAF
TRBV10-3,TRBD1,AISGKTGDYGYT
TRBV30,TRBD1,AWSGLRGIDGYT
TRBV4-2,TRBD2,ASSQDMRGGIRSYNEQF
TRBV9,TRBD1,ASSKEGQGGSGGYT
TRBV6-5,TRBD1,ASRLTTGATYEQY
TRBV29-1,-,SGYRDGGEQY
TRBV2,-,ASSPSTANTEAF
TRBV5-1,TRBD1,ASSPGQDGSPLH
TRBV15,-,ATQGRGSVSPLH
TRBV14,-,ASSQGFKGHEAF
TRBV9,-,ASSVGGSYNSPLH
TRBV3-1/TRBV3-2,-,ASSSSPSGNEKLF
TRBV19,-,ASSYREGGRTDTQY
TRBV6-5,TRBD2,ASRRGSSYEQY
TRBV11-2,-,ASSLYSGRESPLH
TRBV14,TRBD1,ASSQRQGFYGYT
TRBV5-1,TRBD2,ASSRTSGGHNEQF
TRBV30,-,AWGMGGGQPQH
TRBV6-2/TRBV6-3,TRBD1,ASSYSYTGGTGELF
TRBV5-6,TRBD1,ASSLGQGGYEQY
TRBV28,-,ASSLTTGIAGNTIY
TRBV5-1,-,ASSLAPDPETQY
TRBV4-2,-,ASSQGTRGNTEAF
TRBV27,TRBD2,ASSPRTSGISYNEQF
TRBV6-4,TRBD2,ASSDSSGGNTGELF
TRBV27,TRBD1,ASSFTGTGLYEQY
TRBV2,TRBD1,ASSGGQGAGNTIY
TRBV30,TRBD1,AWSSGTENQPQH
TRBV27,-,ASSSEAGGEAF
TRBV7-3,-,ASSLGNGDGEAF
TRBV5-5,-,ASSVGPGLSGNTIY
TRBV5-1,-,ASSLDRGTNSPLH
TRBV29-1,-,SVVQSYEQY
TRBV5-6,-,ASSPESTDTQY
TRBV27,-,ASSLSRNTEAF
TRBV6-6,-,ASSPPSKFGGYT
TRBV15,TRBD2,ATSRGPTSGGLINYEQY
TRBV5-1,TRBD1,ASSTGQGEGYT
TRBV5-1,-,ASSLAVGPGEKLF
TRBV5-1,-,ASSSSGPLLNTEAF
TRBV7-7,TRBD2,ASRPLLSGGLQETQY
TRBV19,TRBD2,ASSPAGTSGGREQF